One sample yielded the 30 T cell receptor beta chains listed below, sequenced in a study of cytomegalovirus exposure and HLA in healthy donors (dated by TCRdb to 2015 to 2018). Library prep was done by the immunoSEQ multiplex PCR assay. The multiplex PCR relied on a mix of 60 forward primers for TCR Vbeta segments and 13 reverse primers for TCR Jbeta segments. Drawn from immuneACCESS, this table holds only the in-frame rearrangements with V and J called that TCRdb kept. Clones are partly lost; checked studies trace under half to an unresolved V gene and leave the rest unexplained. The sample has about 110,000 clones on record, roughly 80% of them singletons. Of the sample, less than 0.25% falls within the top ten clones. Sequenced sample: PBMCs. These receptors all come from a man in his forties or fifties in good health and CMV-seronegative.

The rearrangement uses TRBV7-8 and TRBJ1-5; no clear D. Trimming took 5 bases from V and 5 from J, leaving 22 bases between them. CDR3 length: 17 residues. Looked up from germline, CDR1 is SGHVS and CDR2 is FQNEAQ. CDR3 DNA: TGTGCCAGCAGCACTAAGGTTGGAGGGCCAATTGATCAGCCCCAGCATTTT. Its translation: CASSTKVGGPIDQPQHF.

This clone has a handful of counts. The genes are TRBV5-1 and TRBJ2-7, with a tentative D call TRBD1 (5 bases). Trimming cost V 3 bases and J 9 bases, with 13 bases left between them. CDR3 size: 12 residues. CDR1 SGHRS and CDR2 YFSETQ come from the germline V gene. CDR3 protein: CASSSDSPGQYF. The CDR3 DNA reads as TGCGCCAGCAGCTCAGACAGCCCCGGGCAGTACTTC.

This chain links TRBV7-6 with TRBJ2-6; 8 bases are a match to TRBD1. CDR1 and CDR2 from the germline V gene are SGHVS and FNYEAQ. The CDR3 covers 17 residues. V was clipped by 5 bases and J by 4 bases; unmatched bases: 10. The CDR3 protein is CASSRSGQAPGANVLTF. CDR3 nucleotide sequence: TGTGCCAGCAGCCGATCGGGACAGGCCCCGGGGGCCAACGTCCTGACTTTC.

The rearrangement links TRBV7-9 to TRBJ2-2; tentative D call: TRBD2 (5 bases). The CDR3 extends over 13 amino acids. V was clipped by 5 bases and J by 4 bases, with 8 bases between them. Germline-derived CDR1 and CDR2 are SEHNR and FQNEAQ (reference sequence). Here the CDR3 reads CASSRTSTGELFF. The CDR3 DNA follows: TGTGCCAGCAGCCGTACTAGCACCGGGGAGCTGTTTTTT.

The V and J genes are TRBV7-2 and TRBJ2-7; 9 nucleotides align to TRBD1. Germline trimming cut 4 bases from V and 1 base from J; bases unmatched to any gene: 8. In germline, CDR1 is SGHTA, CDR2 FQGNSA. The CDR3 is 16 residues long. The CDR3 sequence is CASSSARGTGSYEQYF. CDR3 in DNA: TGTGCCAGCAGCTCAGCCAGGGGGACAGGGTCCTACGAGCAGTACTTC.

There are a few counts of this clone. The chain employs TRBV28 and TRBJ1-2; TRBD1 is a possible D gene (6 bases). The length of the CDR3 is 13 residues. Germline CDR1 is MDHEN and CDR2 is SYDVKM. V shed 8 bases and J shed 4 bases, with 14 bases lying between them. CDR3 sequence (DNA): TGTGCCAGCGGGAACAGGGACGGCTATGGCTACACCTTC. Its translation is CASGNRDGYGYTF.

The chain joins TRBV4-3 to TRBJ2-3; 12 nucleotides align to TRBD2. Germline lookup yields CDR1 LGHNA and CDR2 YSLEER. The length of the CDR3 is 17 residues. After removal of 4 bases from V and 0 bases from J, the junction contained 5 bases not matched to a gene. The CDR3 loop is CASSPRLAGVSTDTQYF. The CDR3 nucleotides are TGCGCCAGCAGCCCCCGACTAGCGGGAGTTAGCACAGATACGCAGTATTTT.

V is TRBV11-2 and J is TRBJ2-7, with 7 bases matching TRBD2. Per germline, CDR1 SGHAT and CDR2 FQNNGV. V lost 5 bases and J lost 0; bases outside the gene matches: 10. The CDR3 has 16 residues. The CDR3 DNA sequence: TGTGCCAGCAGCCCCACTTGGCTAGCGGACTCCTACGAGCAGTACTTC. Protein product: CASSPTWLADSYEQYF.

The rearrangement joins TRBV28 to TRBJ2-1, with D possibly being TRBD2 (8 bases). Trimming took off 6 bases at V and 8 bases at J, with 14 bases between the two ends. The CDR3 has 13 amino acids. Germline lookup yields CDR1 MDHEN and CDR2 SYDVKM. The CDR3 spells CASRGGGTDEQFF. The CDR3 nucleotides read TGTGCCAGCAGAGGCGGGGGGACAGATGAGCAGTTCTTC. Using reference TRBV28 and TRBJ2-1 for the parts outside the CDR3, the full variable domain is DVKVTQSSRYLVKRTGEKVFLECVQDMDHENMFWYRQDPGLGLRLIYFSYDVKMKEKGDIPEGYSVSREKKERFSLILESASTNQTSMYLCASRGGGTDEQFFGPGTRLTVL.

J is TRBJ2-7 and V is TRBV6-5; the D gene is possibly TRBD2 (5 bases). V was cut by 4 bases and J by 0 bases, with 16 bases left in between. CDR3 size: 16 residues. Germline V gives CDR1 MNHEY, CDR2 SVGAGI. The CDR3 sequence: CASSSDPGGGSYEQYF. For the CDR3, the DNA is TGTGCCAGCAGTTCGGATCCGGGCGGAGGCTCCTACGAGCAGTACTTC.

The V call is TRBV5-1, the J call TRBJ1-4, with 9 nucleotides matching TRBD1. The germline V gene has CDR1 SGHRS and CDR2 YFSETQ. The CDR3 length is 18 residues. The ends lost 1 base at V and 7 bases at J; junction bases unmatched: 14. The CDR3 here is CASSLYGTGSPGGEKLFF. CDR3 nucleotide sequence: TGCGCCAGCAGCTTGTATGGGACAGGGAGCCCTGGTGGTGAAAAACTGTTTTTT.

This sequence joins TRBV2 and TRBJ1-5; maybe TRBD1 (6 bases). V was trimmed by 3 bases and J by 4 bases, leaving 7 bases between them. Germline CDR1 SNHLY, CDR2 FYNNEI. The CDR3 is 13 amino acids. In nucleotides, the CDR3 is TGTGCCAGCAGTGACAGGGGTAATCAGCCCCAGCATTTT. Translated: CASSDRGNQPQHF.

The chain joins TRBV7-2 to TRBJ2-7; 12 bases agree with TRBD1. With 5 bases clipped from V and 5 bases from J, the junction kept 7 bases outside the gene matches. CDR1 is SGHTA, CDR2 FQGNSA, per germline. The CDR3 length is 15 residues. CDR3: CASSARDRGRHEQYF. The CDR3 DNA is TGTGCCAGCAGCGCCCGGGACAGGGGGCGCCACGAGCAGTACTTC.

This clone was seen just once. The V call is TRBV6-4, the J call TRBJ2-7, with 10 positions matching TRBD1. After removal of 2 bases from V and 1 base from J, the junction contained 2 bases not matched to a gene. The germline V gene has CDR1 MRHNA and CDR2 SNTAGT. This CDR3 region has 15 residues. The CDR3 DNA sequence: TGTGCCAGCAGTGACAGGGGACAGGGGTCCTACGAGCAGTACTTC. Translating gives CASSDRGQGSYEQYF.

This clone was detected once. This chain uses TRBV2 with TRBJ2-3; D possibly corresponds to TRBD1 (6 bases). V gave up 6 bases and J gave up 0 bases, with 10 bases separating them. The CDR3 has 14 amino acids. Germline assignment: CDR1 SNHLY and CDR2 FYNNEI. CDR3: CASRVGASTDTQYF. DNA for the CDR3: TGTGCCAGCAGGGTGGGGGCTAGCACAGATACGCAGTATTTT.

The chain carries TRBV5-4 and TRBJ1-1, with D maybe TRBD1 (5 bases). The V gene lost 3 bases and the J gene lost 0 bases, with 12 bases spanning the gap. CDR3 length equals 15 residues. Germline CDR1 reads SGHNT; CDR2 reads YYREEE (reference sequence). CDR3 in DNA: TGTGCCAGCAGCTCCCAGGTGGACATGAACACTGAAGCTTTCTTT. Its translation: CASSSQVDMNTEAFF.

The J gene is TRBJ2-5, the V gene TRBV5-4; a weak D match, TRBD2 (6 bases). The CDR3 covers 14 residues. The ends were cut back, 0 bases at V and 2 bases at J, with 8 bases in the middle. Per germline, CDR1 SGHNT and CDR2 YYREEE (reference sequence). The CDR3 region is CASSLVGGQETQYF. CDR3 nucleotides: TGTGCCAGCAGCTTGGTTGGGGGGCAAGAGACCCAGTACTTC.

A few counts support this clone. A junction end diverges from the germline sequence, so it may reflect a read error. V usage is TRBV7-2 and J usage is TRBJ2-7, with TRBD2 matching over 14 bases. This CDR3 spans 16 amino acids. Germline CDR1 is SGHTA and CDR2 is FQGNSA. CDR3 residues: CASSPGTSGSPYGQYF. The CDR3 DNA follows: TGTGCCAGCAGCCCCGGGACTAGCGGGAGCCCTTACGGGCAGTACTTC. The full variable domain, in which reference TRBV7-2 and TRBJ2-7 provide the parts outside the CDR3, is GAGVSQSPSNKVTEKGKDVELRCDPISGHTALYWYRQSLGQGLEFLIYFQGNSAPDKSGLPSDRFSAERTGGSVSTLTIQRTQQEDSAVYLCASSPGTSGSPYGQYFGPGTRLTVT.

This chain connects TRBV6-5 to TRBJ1-4; 7 bases align to TRBD1. The CDR3 consists of 15 residues. Germline-derived CDR1 and CDR2 are MNHEY and SVGAGI. The V segment lost 2 bases and the J segment 4 bases; nucleotides outside the gene matches: 4. CDR3 sequence reads: CASSYLTGINEKLFF. The CDR3 DNA reads as TGTGCCAGCAGTTACCTGACAGGGATTAATGAAAAACTGTTTTTT.

V is TRBV18 and J is TRBJ2-2; the D gene is possibly TRBD2 (5 bases). Trimming cost V 2 bases and J 3 bases, with 7 bases left between them. Looked up from germline, CDR1 is KGHSH and CDR2 is LQKENI. The CDR3 has 14 residues. The DNA of the CDR3 is TGTGCCAGCTCACCAATGCGGGACACCGGGGAGCTGTTTTTT. The encoded protein is CASSPMRDTGELFF.

CDR3: CASSVGTGPRGDTIYF. For the CDR3, the DNA is TGTGCCAGCAGCGTCGGGACAGGCCCTCGTGGTGACACCATATATTTT. The chain uses TRBV9 and TRBJ1-3, with 8 positions matching TRBD1. Germline trimming cut 2 bases from V and 8 bases from J; bases unmatched to any gene: 12. Per germline, CDR1 SGDLS and CDR2 YYNGEE. The CDR3 covers 16 residues.

The chain is built from TRBV29-1 and TRBJ1-1, with D possibly TRBD1 on 6 matching bases. Trimming cost V 8 bases and J 10 bases, with 20 bases left between them. CDR1 and CDR2 from the germline V gene are SQVTM and ANQGSEA. This CDR3 is 12 amino acids long. CDR3 in amino acids: CSIYRVIGGAFF. The DNA for the CDR3 is TGCAGCATCTACAGGGTGATAGGCGGAGCTTTCTTT.

The V and J genes are TRBV6-6 and TRBJ2-7; the match to TRBD1 covers 7 bases. The V gene end was trimmed by 5 bases and the J gene end by 9 bases; junction bases not matched to a gene: 10. Germline V CDR1 and CDR2: MNHNY, SVGAGI (reference sequence). There are 13 residues in the CDR3. The CDR3 sequence is CASSPLTGVGQYF. The DNA of the CDR3 is TGTGCCAGCAGTCCTTTAACAGGGGTCGGGCAGTACTTC.

The genes are TRBV6-5 and TRBJ1-2; TRBD1 aligns across 8 bases. The CDR3 covers 15 residues. Looked up from germline, CDR1 is MNHEY and CDR2 is SVGAGI. V trimming: 8 bases; J trimming: 8 bases; junction bases outside the gene matches: 16. DNA for the CDR3: TGTGCCAGCGGGGGACCAGACAGGGGAATTATCGGCTACACCTTC. It specifies CASGGPDRGIIGYTF.

The chain links TRBV7-2 to TRBJ1-5; no definite D call. Germline V lookup: CDR1 SGHTA, CDR2 FQGNSA. Trimming took 2 bases from V and 4 from J, leaving 6 bases between them. The CDR3 is 13 residues long. The CDR3 here is CASSLTGNQPQHF. DNA for the CDR3: TGTGCCAGCAGCTTAACCGGGAATCAGCCCCAGCATTTT.

The V call is TRBV6-6, the J call TRBJ1-5; D may be TRBD1 (5 bases). Germline V lookup: CDR1 MNHNY, CDR2 SVGAGI (reference sequence). V was cut by 8 bases and J by 5 bases, with 10 bases left in between. This CDR3 has 12 residues. The CDR3 region has the DNA TGTGCCAGCGCGGGGGGAGATCAGCCCCAGCATTTT. It specifies CASAGGDQPQHF.

V gene TRBV6-5 combines with J gene TRBJ2-7; 7 positions agree with TRBD2. Trimming at V came to 2 bases and at J to 3 bases, leaving 10 bases not matched to a gene. This CDR3 has 16 residues. Germline loops: CDR1 MNHEY, CDR2 SVGAGI. CDR3 protein: CASSYHSTSIYYEQYF. CDR3 DNA sequence: TGTGCCAGCAGTTACCATTCGACTAGCATATACTACGAGCAGTACTTC.

J is TRBJ1-2 and V is TRBV18; 7 bases are a match to TRBD1. The length of the CDR3 is 16 residues. Germline CDR1 is KGHSH and CDR2 is LQKENI. V lost 2 bases to trimming and J lost 4 bases; unmatched junction nucleotides: 10. The CDR3 DNA is TGTGCCAGCTCACCAAACGACCCAGGGGGAGGCTATGGCTACACCTTC. It encodes CASSPNDPGGGYGYTF.

This clone was picked up one time. The chain combines TRBV5-6 with TRBJ2-3, with 7 bases aligning to TRBD2. V gave up 4 bases and J gave up 4 bases; unmatched junction bases: 9. CDR3 length: 15 residues. Per the germline V gene, CDR1 is SGHDT and CDR2 is YYEEEE. The CDR3 reads CASSLRMAGADTQYF. DNA for the CDR3: TGTGCCAGCAGCCTTCGCATGGCGGGAGCAGATACGCAGTATTTT. Looking up the rest from reference TRBV5-6 and TRBJ2-3 gives the full variable domain: DAGVTQSPTHLIKTRGQQVTLRCSPKSGHDTVSWYQQALGQGPQFIFQYYEEEERQRGNFPDRFSGHQFPNYSSELNVNALLLGDSALYLCASSLRMAGADTQYFGPGTRLTVL.

CDR3 residues: CAWRRTGGDHYGYTF. DNA of the CDR3: TGTGCCTGGAGGCGGACCGGGGGTGACCACTATGGCTACACCTTC. The rearrangement links TRBV30 to TRBJ1-2, with D perhaps TRBD1 (5 bases). V was clipped by 3 bases and J by 3 bases, with 17 bases between them. The CDR3 sequence is 15 residues long. Germline values: CDR1 GTSNPN, CDR2 SVGIG (reference sequence). Full variable domain (rest looked up from reference TRBV30 and TRBJ1-2): SQTIHQWPATLVQPVGSPLSLECTVEGTSNPNLYWYRQAAGRGLQLLFYSVGIGQISSEVPQNLSASRPQDRQFILSSKKLLLSDSGFYLCAWRRTGGDHYGYTFGSGTRLTVV.